This TCR beta chain is from a study of T cells in Graves' hyperthyroidism and ophthalmopathy. About the research overall: At initial diagnosis, before any treatment had begun, peripheral blood was obtained. General study results and limits: Most thyroid clonotypes expanded above 0.001 appeared in blood too.

CDR1 is SGHTS and CDR2 is YDEGEE in the germline V gene. J was trimmed by 6 bases and V by 4 bases; bases with no gene match: 9. The CDR3 is 15 amino acids. In this sample, this clonotype turned up a few times. What it binds is not known. It was RNA transcripts that yielded the amplified TCR beta CDR3 regions. HTBI primers were employed in a first-round RT-PCR of the TCR CDR3. TCRdb processed the multiplex PCR reads anew with MiXCR; each CDR3 protein has one entry. The data contain hundreds of thousands of distinct CDR3 sequences, around 15% of them seen just once; the ten biggest clones take up about 3.9%.

The rearrangement joins TRBV5-8 to TRBJ1-5, with 8 bases that match TRBD1. The receptor was isolated from a woman aged 40 to 50 with Graves' ophthalmopathy. The material sequenced was blood. The CDR3 reads CASSNQGARGQPQHF. The CDR3 bases are TGTGCCAGCAGCAACCAGGGGGCGCGGGGTCAGCCCCAGCATTTT.